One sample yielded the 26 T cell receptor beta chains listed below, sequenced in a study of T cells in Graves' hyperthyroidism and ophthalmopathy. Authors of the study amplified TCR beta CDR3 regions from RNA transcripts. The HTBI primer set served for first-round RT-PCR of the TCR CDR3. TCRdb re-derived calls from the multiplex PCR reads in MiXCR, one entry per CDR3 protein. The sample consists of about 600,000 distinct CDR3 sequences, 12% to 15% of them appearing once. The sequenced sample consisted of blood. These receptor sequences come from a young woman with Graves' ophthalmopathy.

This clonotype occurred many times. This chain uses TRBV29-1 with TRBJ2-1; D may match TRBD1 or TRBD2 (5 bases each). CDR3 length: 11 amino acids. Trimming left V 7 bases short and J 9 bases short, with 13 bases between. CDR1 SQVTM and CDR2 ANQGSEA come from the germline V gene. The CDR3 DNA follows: TGCAGCGCCGCCCCTGGGGGTGAGCAGTTCTTC. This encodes CSAAPGGEQFF.

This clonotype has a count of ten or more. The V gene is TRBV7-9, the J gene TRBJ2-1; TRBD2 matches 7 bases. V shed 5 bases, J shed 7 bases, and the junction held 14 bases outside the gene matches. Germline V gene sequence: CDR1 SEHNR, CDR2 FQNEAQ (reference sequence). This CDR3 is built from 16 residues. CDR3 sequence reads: CASSPRASGASNEQFF. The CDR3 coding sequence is TGTGCCAGCAGCCCCCGAGCCAGCGGGGCGTCAAATGAGCAGTTCTTC. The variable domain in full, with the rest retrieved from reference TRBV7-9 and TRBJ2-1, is DTGVSQNPRHKITKRGQNVTFRCDPISEHNRLYWYRQTLGQGPEFLTYFQNEAQLEKSRLLSDRFSAERPKGSFSTLEIQRTEQGDSAMYLCASSPRASGASNEQFFGPGTRLTVL.

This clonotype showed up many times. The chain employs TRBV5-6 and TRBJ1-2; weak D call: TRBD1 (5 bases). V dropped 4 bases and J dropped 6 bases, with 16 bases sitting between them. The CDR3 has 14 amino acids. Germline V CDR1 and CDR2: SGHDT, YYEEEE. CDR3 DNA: TGTGCCAGCAGCCCTTACGCCAGGGTGGATGGCTACACCTTC. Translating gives CASSPYARVDGYTF.

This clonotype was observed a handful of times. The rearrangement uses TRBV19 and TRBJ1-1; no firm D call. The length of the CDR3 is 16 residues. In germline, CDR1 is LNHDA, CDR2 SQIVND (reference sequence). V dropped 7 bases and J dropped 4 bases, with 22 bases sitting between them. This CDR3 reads CASTRSGMRVPTEAFF. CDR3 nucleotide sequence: TGTGCCAGTACCCGATCGGGGATGAGGGTACCCACTGAAGCTTTCTTT. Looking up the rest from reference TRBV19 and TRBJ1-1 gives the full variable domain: DGGITQSPKYLFRKEGQNVTLSCEQNLNHDAMYWYRQDPGQGLRLIYYSQIVNDFQKGDIAEGYSVSREKKESFPLTVTSAQKNPTAFYLCASTRSGMRVPTEAFFGQGTRLTVV.

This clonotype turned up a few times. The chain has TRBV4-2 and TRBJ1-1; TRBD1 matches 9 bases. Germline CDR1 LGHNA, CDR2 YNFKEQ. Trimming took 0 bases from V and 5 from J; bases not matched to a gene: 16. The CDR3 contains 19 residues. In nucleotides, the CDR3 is TGTGCCAGCAGCCAAGAGCCGACGGGGACAGGGTCATTAAGAACTGAAGCTTTCTTT. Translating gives CASSQEPTGTGSLRTEAFF.

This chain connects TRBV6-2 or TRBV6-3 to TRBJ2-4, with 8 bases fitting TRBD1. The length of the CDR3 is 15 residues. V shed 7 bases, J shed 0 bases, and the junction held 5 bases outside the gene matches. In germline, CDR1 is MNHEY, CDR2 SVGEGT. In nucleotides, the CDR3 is TGTGCCAGCAACCCGACAGGGGTAGCCAAAAACATTCAGTACTTC. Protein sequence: CASNPTGVAKNIQYF.

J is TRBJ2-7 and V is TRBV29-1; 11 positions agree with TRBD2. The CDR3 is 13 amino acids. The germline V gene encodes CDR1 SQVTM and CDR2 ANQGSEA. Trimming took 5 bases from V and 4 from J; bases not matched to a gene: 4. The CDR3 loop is CSVSLAGGYEQYF. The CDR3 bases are TGCAGCGTTTCTCTAGCGGGAGGTTACGAGCAGTACTTC.

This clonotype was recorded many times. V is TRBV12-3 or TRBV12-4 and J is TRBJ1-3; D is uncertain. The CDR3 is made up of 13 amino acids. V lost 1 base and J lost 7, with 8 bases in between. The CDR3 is CASSLGDGNTIYF. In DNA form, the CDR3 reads TGTGCCAGCAGTTTAGGGGATGGTAACACCATATATTTT.

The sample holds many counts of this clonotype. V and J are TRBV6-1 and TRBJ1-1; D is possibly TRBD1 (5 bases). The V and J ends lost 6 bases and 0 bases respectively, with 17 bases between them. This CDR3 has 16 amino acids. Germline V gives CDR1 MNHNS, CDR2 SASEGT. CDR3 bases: TGTGCCAGCAGCATTTATCCGGGACTTATGAACACTGAAGCTTTCTTT. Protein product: CASSIYPGLMNTEAFF.

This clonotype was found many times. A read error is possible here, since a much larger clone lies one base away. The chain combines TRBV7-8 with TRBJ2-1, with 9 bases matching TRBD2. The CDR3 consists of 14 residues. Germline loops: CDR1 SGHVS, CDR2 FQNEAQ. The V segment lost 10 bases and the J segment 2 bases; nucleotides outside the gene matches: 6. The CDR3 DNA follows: TGTGCCAACAACGGACTAGCGCCCTACAATGAGCAGTTCTTC. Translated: CANNGLAPYNEQFF.

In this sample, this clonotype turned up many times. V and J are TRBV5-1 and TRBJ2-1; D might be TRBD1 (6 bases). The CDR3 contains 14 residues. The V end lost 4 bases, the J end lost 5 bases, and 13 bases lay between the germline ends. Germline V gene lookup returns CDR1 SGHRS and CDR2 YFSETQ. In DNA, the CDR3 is TGCGCCAGCAGCCCCGGGACAATCGACAATGAGCAGTTCTTC. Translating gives CASSPGTIDNEQFF.

CDR3 DNA: TGTGCCAGCAGCCCTCAAACCCCGGGTCCAAATAATTCACCCCTCCACTTT. Its protein is CASSPQTPGPNNSPLHF. The J gene is TRBJ1-6, the V gene TRBV6-1; D is undetermined. CDR3 length equals 17 residues. CDR1 MNHNS and CDR2 SASEGT come from the germline V gene. V was shortened by 6 bases and J by 5 bases, with 20 bases between the two germline ends.

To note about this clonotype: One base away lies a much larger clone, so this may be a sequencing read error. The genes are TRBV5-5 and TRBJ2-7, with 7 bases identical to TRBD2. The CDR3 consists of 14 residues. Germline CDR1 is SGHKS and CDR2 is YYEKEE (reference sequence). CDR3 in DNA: TGTACCAGCAGCTTGGGCGGGAGTGGGGACGAGCAGTACTTC. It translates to CTSSLGGSGDEQYF.

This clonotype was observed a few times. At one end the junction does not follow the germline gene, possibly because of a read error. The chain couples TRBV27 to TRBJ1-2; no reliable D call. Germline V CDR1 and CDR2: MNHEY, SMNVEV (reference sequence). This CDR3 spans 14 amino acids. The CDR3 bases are TGTGTCAGCACCACCCTTGGGGTTTCAGGTGGCTACACCTTC. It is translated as CVSTTLGVSGGYTF.

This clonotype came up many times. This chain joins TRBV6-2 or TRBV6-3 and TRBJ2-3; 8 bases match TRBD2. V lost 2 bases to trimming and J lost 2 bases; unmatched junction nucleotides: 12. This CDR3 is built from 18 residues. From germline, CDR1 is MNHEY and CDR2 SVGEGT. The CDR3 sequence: CASSYDPLAGGYTDTQYF. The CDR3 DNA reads TGTGCCAGCAGTTACGACCCCTTGGCGGGAGGTTACACAGATACGCAGTATTTT.

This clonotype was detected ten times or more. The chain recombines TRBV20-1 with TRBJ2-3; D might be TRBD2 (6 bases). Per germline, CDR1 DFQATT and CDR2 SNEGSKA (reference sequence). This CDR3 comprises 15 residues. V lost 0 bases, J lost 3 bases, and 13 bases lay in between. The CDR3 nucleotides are TGCAGTGCTAGAGATTTAGGCGGGATAACAGATACGCAGTATTTT. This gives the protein CSARDLGGITDTQYF.

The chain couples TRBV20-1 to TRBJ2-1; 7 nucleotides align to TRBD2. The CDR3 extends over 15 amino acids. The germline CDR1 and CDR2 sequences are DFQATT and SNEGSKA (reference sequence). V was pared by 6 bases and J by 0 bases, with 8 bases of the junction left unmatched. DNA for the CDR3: TGCAGTGCGGAAGCTCTAGCGGACTCCTACAATGAGCAGTTCTTC. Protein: CSAEALADSYNEQFF.

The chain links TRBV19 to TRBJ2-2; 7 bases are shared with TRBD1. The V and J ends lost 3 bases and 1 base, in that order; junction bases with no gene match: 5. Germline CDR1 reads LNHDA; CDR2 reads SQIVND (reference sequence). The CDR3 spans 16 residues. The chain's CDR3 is CASSIPGQMNTGELFF. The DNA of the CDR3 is TGTGCCAGTAGTATTCCGGGACAGATGAACACCGGGGAGCTGTTTTTT. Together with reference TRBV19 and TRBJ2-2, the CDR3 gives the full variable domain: DGGITQSPKYLFRKEGQNVTLSCEQNLNHDAMYWYRQDPGQGLRLIYYSQIVNDFQKGDIAEGYSVSREKKESFPLTVTSAQKNPTAFYLCASSIPGQMNTGELFFGEGSRLTVL.

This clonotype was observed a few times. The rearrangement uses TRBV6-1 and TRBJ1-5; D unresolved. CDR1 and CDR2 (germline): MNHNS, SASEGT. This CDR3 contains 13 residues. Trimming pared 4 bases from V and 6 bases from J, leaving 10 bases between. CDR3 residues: CASSAQGSQPQHF. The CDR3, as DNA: TGTGCCAGCAGTGCACAAGGAAGTCAGCCCCAGCATTTT.

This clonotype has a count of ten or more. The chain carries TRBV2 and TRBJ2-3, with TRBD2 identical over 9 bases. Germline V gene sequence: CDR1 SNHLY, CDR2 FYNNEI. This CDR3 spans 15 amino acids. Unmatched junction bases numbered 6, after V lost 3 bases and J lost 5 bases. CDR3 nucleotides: TGTGCCAGCAGTGACGGGCTAGCGGGGCTAGATACGCAGTATTTT. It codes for CASSDGLAGLDTQYF.

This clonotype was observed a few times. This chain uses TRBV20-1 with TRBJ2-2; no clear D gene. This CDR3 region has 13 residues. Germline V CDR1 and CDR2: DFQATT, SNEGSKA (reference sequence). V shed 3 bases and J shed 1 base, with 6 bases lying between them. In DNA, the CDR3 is TGCAGTGCTAGTCACAGGAACACCGGGGAGCTGTTTTTT. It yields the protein CSASHRNTGELFF.

The CDR3 sequence: CATSSLWTSGQTKNYGYTF. In DNA, the CDR3 is TGTGCCACCAGCAGTCTTTGGACTTCAGGACAGACTAAAAACTATGGCTACACCTTC. J is TRBJ1-2 and V is TRBV15, with D perhaps TRBD1 (6 bases). V lost 3 bases to trimming and J lost 2 bases, with 25 bases between them. The V gene's germline CDR1 is LNHNV and CDR2 YYDKDF (reference sequence). CDR3 size: 19 residues.

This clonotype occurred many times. This CDR3 reads CASSLHTEAFF. The CDR3, as DNA: TGTGCCAGCAGTCTACACACTGAAGCTTTCTTT. V is TRBV7-8 and J is TRBJ1-1, with D unclear. This CDR3 spans 11 amino acids. In germline, CDR1 is SGHVS, CDR2 FQNEAQ. Trimming took 6 bases from V and 3 from J, leaving 5 bases between them.

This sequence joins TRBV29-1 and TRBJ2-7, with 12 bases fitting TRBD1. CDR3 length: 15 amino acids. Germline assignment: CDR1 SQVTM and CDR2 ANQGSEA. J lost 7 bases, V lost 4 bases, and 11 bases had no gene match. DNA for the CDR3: TGCAGCGTTGTCCCCCCCGGGACAGGGGGCTCGGAGCAGTACTTC. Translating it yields CSVVPPGTGGSEQYF.

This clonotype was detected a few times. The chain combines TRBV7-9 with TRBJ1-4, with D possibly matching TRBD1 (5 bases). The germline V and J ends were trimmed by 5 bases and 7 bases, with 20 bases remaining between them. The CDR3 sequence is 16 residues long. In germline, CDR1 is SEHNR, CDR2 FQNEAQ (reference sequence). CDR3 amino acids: CASSPRGPGRGEKLFF. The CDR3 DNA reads TGTGCCAGCAGCCCGCGGGGACCGGGACGCGGTGAAAAACTGTTTTTT.

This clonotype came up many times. The CDR3 DNA reads as TGTGCCAGCAGCGATGAAAAACTGTTTTTT. Encoded protein: CASSDEKLFF. V usage is TRBV7-9 and J usage is TRBJ1-4; D unclear. Germline V lookup: CDR1 SEHNR, CDR2 FQNEAQ (reference sequence). This CDR3 is 10 amino acids long. The ends were cut back, 5 bases at V and 6 bases at J, with 1 base in the middle.